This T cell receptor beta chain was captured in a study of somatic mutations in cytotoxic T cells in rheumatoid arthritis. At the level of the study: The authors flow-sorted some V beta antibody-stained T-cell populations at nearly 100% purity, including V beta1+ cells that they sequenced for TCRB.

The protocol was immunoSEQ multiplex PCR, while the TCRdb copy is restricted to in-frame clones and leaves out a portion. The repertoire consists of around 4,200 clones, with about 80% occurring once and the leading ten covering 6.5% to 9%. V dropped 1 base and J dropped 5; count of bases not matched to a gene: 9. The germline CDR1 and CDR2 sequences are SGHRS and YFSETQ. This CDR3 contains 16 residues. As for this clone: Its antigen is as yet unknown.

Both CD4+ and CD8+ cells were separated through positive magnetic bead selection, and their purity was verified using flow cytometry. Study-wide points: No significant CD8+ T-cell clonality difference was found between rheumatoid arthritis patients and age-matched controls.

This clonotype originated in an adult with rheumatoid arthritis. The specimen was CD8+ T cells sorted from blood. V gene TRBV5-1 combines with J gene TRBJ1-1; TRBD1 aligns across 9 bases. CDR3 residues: CASSLSWTGDVTEAFF. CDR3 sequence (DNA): TGCGCCAGCAGCTTGTCGTGGACAGGGGATGTTACTGAAGCTTTCTTT.